This is a list of T cell receptor beta chains from one sample in a study of long-term antiretroviral therapy in people with HIV. This table comes from immunoSEQ multiplex PCR, and its TCRdb copy is limited to in-frame clones, with some not included. The sample lists some 28,000 clones; 70% to 90% were seen once. The sequenced sample was unsorted PBMCs, obtained 0.5 years after starting antiretroviral therapy. These receptors all come from a woman between 18 and 29 years old with HIV. Each CDR3 is given with its conserved first and last residue. The order of the fields is J gene, D gene, V gene, clone size, CDR3 protein, CDR3 DNA. A D gene is named only where the DNA matches it firmly. The listing skips clone size in some rows; elsewhere it reads once, few, many or a size class.

J gene: TRBJ1-1
D gene: TRBD1
V gene: TRBV5-6
clone size: .
CDR3 protein: CASSWGLSGGVAFF
CDR3 DNA: TGTGCCAGCAGCTGGGGGCTTTCAGGGGGGGTAGCTTTCTTT

J gene: TRBJ1-1
D gene: .
V gene: TRBV5-1
clone size: .
CDR3 protein: CASSLDGGGTEAFF
CDR3 DNA: TGCGCCAGCAGCTTGGATGGAGGGGGCACTGAAGCTTTCTTT

J gene: TRBJ2-5
D gene: TRBD2
V gene: TRBV5-1
clone size: .
CDR3 protein: CASSLITSGRTVKTQYF
CDR3 DNA: TGCGCCAGCAGCTTGATTACTAGCGGGAGGACCGTGAAGACCCAGTACTTC

J gene: TRBJ1-1
D gene: .
V gene: TRBV5-1
clone size: .
CDR3 protein: CASSSTSTEAFF
CDR3 DNA: TGCGCCAGCAGCTCCACCTCTACTGAAGCTTTCTTT

J gene: TRBJ1-1
D gene: .
V gene: TRBV5-1
clone size: .
CDR3 protein: CASSLGPTPIGRGKEAFF
CDR3 DNA: TGCGCCAGCAGCTTGGGCCCCACCCCGATAGGCAGGGGAAAGGAAGCTTTCTTT

J gene: TRBJ2-1
D gene: .
V gene: TRBV7-2
clone size: .
CDR3 protein: CASSRGGLNEQFF
CDR3 DNA: TGTGCCAGCAGCCGAGGCGGACTAAACGAGCAGTTCTTC

J gene: TRBJ2-2
D gene: .
V gene: TRBV5-1
clone size: .
CDR3 protein: CASSLDSGDNTGELFF
CDR3 DNA: TGCGCCAGCAGCTTGGATTCAGGGGATAACACCGGGGAGCTGTTTTTT

J gene: TRBJ2-1
D gene: TRBD2
V gene: TRBV7-6
clone size: .
CDR3 protein: CASSLLSGTRHNEQFF
CDR3 DNA: TGTGCCAGCAGCTTGCTTAGCGGGACTCGACACAATGAGCAGTTCTTC

J gene: TRBJ1-5
D gene: TRBD1
V gene: TRBV7-2
clone size: .
CDR3 protein: CASSLRGQGLGNQPQHF
CDR3 DNA: TGTGCCAGCAGTTTGAGGGGACAGGGATTAGGCAATCAGCCCCAGCATTTT

J gene: TRBJ2-1
D gene: TRBD2
V gene: TRBV4-3
clone size: .
CDR3 protein: CASSQETASGRSEQFF
CDR3 DNA: TGCGCCAGCAGCCAAGAAACGGCTAGCGGGAGAAGTGAGCAGTTCTTC

J gene: TRBJ2-1
D gene: TRBD2
V gene: TRBV11-2
clone size: .
CDR3 protein: CASSSSGRPNEQFF
CDR3 DNA: TGTGCCAGCAGCAGTAGCGGGAGACCCAATGAGCAGTTCTTC

J gene: TRBJ2-1
D gene: TRBD2
V gene: TRBV5-6
clone size: .
CDR3 protein: CASSRTSGRGGSYNEQFF
CDR3 DNA: TGTGCCAGCAGTCGGACTAGCGGGAGAGGGGGCTCCTACAATGAGCAGTTCTTC

J gene: TRBJ2-7
D gene: TRBD2
V gene: TRBV5-6
clone size: .
CDR3 protein: CASSVERGLLGLSSYEQYF
CDR3 DNA: TGTGCCAGCAGCGTTGAGCGGGGACTTTTAGGACTGAGCTCCTACGAGCAGTACTTC

J gene: TRBJ2-7
D gene: TRBD2
V gene: TRBV28
clone size: once
CDR3 protein: CASSGRENEQYF
CDR3 DNA: TGTGCCAGCAGCGGGAGGGAGAACGAGCAGTACTTC

J gene: TRBJ2-3
D gene: .
V gene: TRBV28
clone size: .
CDR3 protein: CASLSQDTDTQYF
CDR3 DNA: TGTGCCAGCTTGTCCCAGGACACAGATACGCAGTATTTT

J gene: TRBJ2-2
D gene: .
V gene: TRBV14
clone size: .
CDR3 protein: CASSHISRRDTGELFF
CDR3 DNA: TGTGCCAGCAGCCATATATCTCGTAGGGACACCGGGGAGCTGTTTTTT

J gene: TRBJ1-1
D gene: TRBD1
V gene: TRBV25-1
clone size: .
CDR3 protein: CASSGSQGGWGGDTEAFF
CDR3 DNA: TGTGCCAGCAGTGGATCACAGGGGGGCTGGGGAGGGGACACTGAAGCTTTCTTT

J gene: TRBJ1-5
D gene: TRBD1
V gene: TRBV6-1
clone size: .
CDR3 protein: CASAPDRGANQPQHF
CDR3 DNA: TGTGCCAGCGCCCCGGACAGGGGCGCCAATCAGCCCCAGCATTTT

J gene: TRBJ2-5
D gene: TRBD2
V gene: TRBV11-3
clone size: .
CDR3 protein: CASSTRAGGQETQYF
CDR3 DNA: TGTGCCAGCAGTACCCGGGCGGGGGGCCAAGAGACCCAGTACTTC

J gene: TRBJ1-3
D gene: .
V gene: TRBV19
clone size: .
CDR3 protein: CASSVGTLSGNTIYF
CDR3 DNA: TGTGCCAGTAGCGTTGGGACACTCTCTGGAAACACCATATATTTT

J gene: TRBJ1-3
D gene: TRBD1
V gene: TRBV7-9
clone size: .
CDR3 protein: CASSLAARDRAGNTIYF
CDR3 DNA: TGTGCCAGCAGCTTAGCGGCCCGAGACAGGGCTGGAAACACCATATATTTT

J gene: TRBJ1-2
D gene: TRBD1
V gene: TRBV7-8
clone size: medium-sized
CDR3 protein: CASSLAEQGRGYTF
CDR3 DNA: TGTGCCAGCAGCTTAGCCGAACAGGGGCGCGGCTACACCTTC

J gene: TRBJ2-5
D gene: TRBD2
V gene: TRBV4-1
clone size: .
CDR3 protein: CASSTSGNLKTQYF
CDR3 DNA: TGCGCCAGCAGCACTAGCGGGAATCTAAAGACCCAGTACTTC

J gene: TRBJ2-3
D gene: .
V gene: TRBV12-2
clone size: .
CDR3 protein: CASRRRGYCNTQYF
CDR3 DNA: TGTGCAAGTCGCCGACGGGGCTATTGCAATACGCAGTATTTT

J gene: TRBJ2-2
D gene: TRBD2
V gene: TRBV5-5
clone size: .
CDR3 protein: CASSLWPAGDTGELFF
CDR3 DNA: TGTGCCAGCAGCTTGTGGCCAGCGGGGGACACCGGGGAGCTGTTTTTT

J gene: TRBJ1-2
D gene: TRBD1
V gene: TRBV4-3
clone size: once
CDR3 protein: CASSQADRDNYGYTF
CDR3 DNA: TGCGCCAGCAGCCAAGCCGACAGGGATAACTATGGCTACACCTTC

J gene: TRBJ2-7
D gene: .
V gene: TRBV5-1
clone size: .
CDR3 protein: CASSSHLAVYYEQYF
CDR3 DNA: TGCGCCAGCAGTTCCCACCTGGCGGTTTACTACGAGCAGTACTTC

J gene: TRBJ2-1
D gene: .
V gene: TRBV9
clone size: .
CDR3 protein: CASSVVGFHEQFF
CDR3 DNA: TGTGCCAGCAGCGTAGTGGGGTTCCATGAGCAGTTCTTC

J gene: TRBJ2-6
D gene: .
V gene: TRBV6-6
clone size: .
CDR3 protein: CASSYSGPGANVLTF
CDR3 DNA: TGTGCCAGCAGTTACTCGGGGCCTGGGGCCAACGTCCTGACTTTC

J gene: TRBJ2-1
D gene: TRBD2
V gene: TRBV4-2
clone size: .
CDR3 protein: CASSLGSGREDNEQFF
CDR3 DNA: TGTGCCAGCAGCCTAGGGAGCGGGAGGGAGGACAATGAGCAGTTCTTC

J gene: TRBJ2-4
D gene: TRBD2
V gene: TRBV6-7
clone size: .
CDR3 protein: CALIGGRISKNIQYF
CDR3 DNA: TGTGCCCTAATTGGCGGGAGGATTAGCAAAAACATTCAGTACTTC

J gene: TRBJ2-1
D gene: .
V gene: TRBV7-9
clone size: .
CDR3 protein: CASRVGAGTSYNEQFF
CDR3 DNA: TGTGCCAGCAGGGTGGGGGCTGGCACCTCCTACAATGAGCAGTTCTTC

J gene: TRBJ1-1
D gene: .
V gene: TRBV7-3
clone size: .
CDR3 protein: CASSLTGRDGAFF
CDR3 DNA: TGTGCCAGCAGCTTAACGGGACGGGATGGGGCTTTCTTT

J gene: TRBJ2-1
D gene: TRBD2
V gene: TRBV11-2
clone size: once
CDR3 protein: CASSLEGGLVSTHNEQFF
CDR3 DNA: TGTGCCAGCAGCTTAGAGGGTGGACTAGTCAGTACCCACAATGAGCAGTTCTTC

J gene: TRBJ2-7
D gene: TRBD1
V gene: TRBV6-6
clone size: .
CDR3 protein: CASRQGQGAYEQYF
CDR3 DNA: TGTGCCAGCAGACAGGGACAGGGGGCCTACGAGCAGTACTTC

J gene: TRBJ2-7
D gene: .
V gene: TRBV6-1
clone size: .
CDR3 protein: CASSEGRTQAYEQYF
CDR3 DNA: TGTGCCAGCAGTGAAGGAAGGACACAGGCCTACGAGCAGTACTTC

J gene: TRBJ1-2
D gene: .
V gene: TRBV11-2
clone size: .
CDR3 protein: CASSLVSLTYGYTF
CDR3 DNA: TGTGCCAGCAGCTTAGTTTCGCTGACCTATGGCTACACCTTC

J gene: TRBJ2-3
D gene: .
V gene: TRBV7-2
clone size: .
CDR3 protein: CASSSYLSSRGSTDTQYF
CDR3 DNA: TGTGCCAGCAGCTCCTACCTTTCTAGTCGGGGAAGCACAGATACGCAGTATTTT

J gene: TRBJ1-4
D gene: TRBD1
V gene: TRBV7-9
clone size: .
CDR3 protein: CASSAGTEGEKLFF
CDR3 DNA: TGTGCCAGCAGTGCTGGGACAGAGGGTGAAAAACTGTTTTTT

J gene: TRBJ2-3
D gene: .
V gene: TRBV23-1
clone size: once
CDR3 protein: CASTILKPTRTDTQYF
CDR3 DNA: TGCGCCAGCACAATTCTGAAGCCCACCCGCACAGATACGCAGTATTTT

J gene: TRBJ1-5
D gene: .
V gene: TRBV2
clone size: .
CDR3 protein: CASMGGPRSNQPQHF
CDR3 DNA: TGTGCCAGCATGGGAGGGCCTCGTAGCAATCAGCCCCAGCATTTT

J gene: TRBJ1-1
D gene: TRBD1
V gene: TRBV28
clone size: .
CDR3 protein: CAIGTGTTEAFF
CDR3 DNA: TGTGCCATTGGGACAGGGACCACTGAAGCTTTCTTT

J gene: TRBJ2-3
D gene: .
V gene: TRBV21-1
clone size: .
CDR3 protein: CASTLKEVSVSGPIPCTDTQYF
CDR3 DNA: TGTGCCAGCACCCTCAAGGAAGTCAGTGTTAGCGGGCCTATCCCCTGCACAGATACGCAGTATTTT

J gene: TRBJ1-1
D gene: .
V gene: TRBV5-4
clone size: .
CDR3 protein: CASSALQGSTEAFF
CDR3 DNA: TGTGCCAGCAGCGCCCTACAGGGATCCACTGAAGCTTTCTTT

J gene: TRBJ1-2
D gene: .
V gene: TRBV19
clone size: once
CDR3 protein: CASSFGSGNHYGYTF
CDR3 DNA: TGTGCCAGTAGTTTTGGATCGGGGAATCACTATGGCTACACCTTC

J gene: TRBJ1-1
D gene: TRBD1
V gene: TRBV19
clone size: once
CDR3 protein: CASSIPLTGLNTEAFF
CDR3 DNA: TGTGCCAGTAGTATCCCGTTGACAGGGCTGAACACTGAAGCTTTCTTT

J gene: TRBJ2-1
D gene: TRBD2
V gene: TRBV19
clone size: .
CDR3 protein: CASSIGLAVYNEQFF
CDR3 DNA: TGTGCCAGTAGTATTGGGCTAGCGGTTTACAATGAGCAGTTCTTC

J gene: TRBJ2-1
D gene: TRBD1
V gene: TRBV28
clone size: .
CDR3 protein: CASSSWTGRTYNEQFF
CDR3 DNA: TGTGCCAGCAGTTCCTGGACAGGGAGGACCTACAATGAGCAGTTCTTC

J gene: TRBJ2-2
D gene: .
V gene: TRBV2
clone size: .
CDR3 protein: CASRGGELFF
CDR3 DNA: TGTGCCAGCAGGGGCGGGGAGCTGTTTTTT

J gene: TRBJ2-1
D gene: .
V gene: TRBV4-1
clone size: once
CDR3 protein: CASSQAGNPVGEQFF
CDR3 DNA: TGCGCCAGCAGCCAAGCAGGGAATCCCGTCGGTGAGCAGTTCTTC

J gene: TRBJ1-1
D gene: .
V gene: TRBV7-3
clone size: .
CDR3 protein: CASSSRHGTEAFF
CDR3 DNA: TGTGCCAGCAGCTCGAGACACGGCACTGAAGCTTTCTTT

J gene: TRBJ1-4
D gene: .
V gene: TRBV9
clone size: .
CDR3 protein: CASSEQGFGGGEKLFF
CDR3 DNA: TGTGCCAGCAGCGAACAGGGTTTCGGTGGCGGTGAAAAACTGTTTTTT

J gene: TRBJ1-5
D gene: .
V gene: TRBV28
clone size: .
CDR3 protein: CASTYPRNQPQHF
CDR3 DNA: TGTGCCAGCACTTACCCCAGAAATCAGCCCCAGCATTTT

J gene: TRBJ2-3
D gene: TRBD2
V gene: TRBV7-2
clone size: .
CDR3 protein: CASRRGLAGVDTQYF
CDR3 DNA: TGTGCCAGCAGGCGCGGACTAGCGGGAGTTGATACGCAGTATTTT

J gene: TRBJ2-1
D gene: .
V gene: TRBV4-1
clone size: .
CDR3 protein: CASSQEGPYNEQFF
CDR3 DNA: TGCGCCAGCAGCCAAGAGGGCCCCTACAATGAGCAGTTCTTC